What follows describes a single TCR beta chain. CDR3 length equals 16 residues. V was pared by 4 bases and J by 2 bases, with 7 bases of the junction left unmatched. Germline-derived CDR1 and CDR2 are MDHEN and SYDVKM. This specimen comes from a study of blood T cell repertoires in COVID-19. Study in general: T cells, B-cell-depleted T cells, or PBMCs provided the cDNA or gDNA that served as material.

Repertoires were generated with immunoSEQ multiplex PCR, while TCRdb's copy carries only in-frame clones and drops some. The data show roughly 250,000 clones, about 89% seen once. This chain uses TRBV28 with TRBJ2-1; 8 nucleotides align to TRBD2. Sequenced input: peripheral blood. The sequence derives from a woman between 45 and 60 years old with acute or convalescent COVID-19. The DNA of the CDR3 is TGTGCCAGCAGTTCCCGGCGGGAGGAAACCTACAATGAGCAGTTCTTC. Translated: CASSSRREETYNEQFF. Together with reference TRBV28 and TRBJ2-1, the CDR3 gives the full variable domain: DVKVTQSSRYLVKRTGEKVFLECVQDMDHENMFWYRQDPGLGLRLIYFSYDVKMKEKGDIPEGYSVSREKKERFSLILESASTNQTSMYLCASSSRREETYNEQFFGPGTRLTVL.